Each of the 17 T cell receptor beta chains below was sequenced from the same sample in a study of T cell clonality in common variable immunodeficiency. Repertoires were generated with immunoSEQ multiplex PCR, while TCRdb's copy carries only in-frame clones and drops some. The data show approximately 64,000 clones, with none appearing a single time. The sequenced material came from peripheral blood mononuclear cells. The receptors here all came from a person between 18 and 75 years old in good health.

There are many counts of this clone. The read is 3 residues too short to cover the CDR3 end, so that end is filled in from the germline J gene. The chain has TRBV16 and TRBJ1-1; 7 bases are shared with TRBD1. The CDR3 runs to 15 residues. The V gene's germline CDR1 is KGHSY and CDR2 FQNENV. CDR3 bases read: TGTGCCAGCAGCCTAGGAGGGGGCCCCATATCAAAA. This gives the protein CASSLGGGPISK. The full CDR3 reads CASSLGGGPISKAFF.

This clone was recorded many times. The read comes to an end 3 residues before the CDR3 does, leaving the germline J gene to fill in the end. The chain carries TRBV11-2 and TRBJ1-3, with 7 bases that match TRBD1. The CDR3 extends over 15 amino acids. The V segment lost 6 bases and the J segment 0 bases; nucleotides outside the gene matches: 5. Looked up from germline, CDR1 is SGHAT and CDR2 is FQNNGV. The CDR3 protein is CASRQDRTSGNTIYF. Incomplete CDR3 DNA: TGTGCCAGCAGGCAGGACAGGACCTCTGGAAACACC. The full variable domain, with the rest looked up from reference TRBV11-2 and TRBJ1-3, is EAGVAQSPRYKIIEKRQSVAFWCNPISGHATLYWYQQILGQGPKLLIQFQNNGVVDDSQLPKDRFSAERLKGVDSTLKIQPAKLEDSAVYLCASRQDRTSGNTIYFGEGSWLTVV.

There are many counts of this clone. Coverage ceases 3 residues before the CDR3 finishes, and the germline J gene fills in the end. The J gene is TRBJ1-3, the V gene TRBV19, with a weak D call TRBD1 (5 bases). The CDR3 spans 16 residues. Per germline, CDR1 LNHDA and CDR2 SQIVND (reference sequence). Trimming pared 5 bases from V and 0 bases from J, leaving 14 bases between. Partial CDR3 DNA: TGTGCCAGTAGTCCCATGGGGGGAAGCTCTGGAAACACC. Protein sequence: CASSPMGGSSGNT. The complete CDR3 protein is CASSPMGGSSGNTIYF.

There are many counts of this clone. The read terminates 3 residues ahead of where the CDR3 ends, so the germline J gene completes it. This rearrangement joins TRBV2 to TRBJ2-7, with D perhaps TRBD1 (6 bases). Trimming shortened V by 4 bases and J by 3 bases, and 10 bases separated the two germline ends. CDR1 is SNHLY, CDR2 FYNNEI, per germline. The length of the CDR3 is 13 residues. CDR3 sequence reads: CASSGGQGYEQYF. The CDR3 bases that were read are TGTGCCAGCAGTGGGGGGCAGGGCTACGAG.

This clone was observed at least ten times. The read gets to within 3 residues of the CDR3 end, and the germline J gene fills in the rest. Distinct nucleotide sequences in the sample also encode this CDR3. The genes are TRBV11-2 and TRBJ1-2; no reliable D call. CDR1 SGHAT and CDR2 FQNNGV come from the germline V gene. The CDR3 length is 13 residues. Trimming cost V 1 base and J 2 bases, with 5 bases left between them. Partial CDR3 DNA: TGTGCCAGCAGCTTAGGACAAAACTATGGC. This sequence encodes CASSLGQNYG. The entire CDR3 sequence reads CASSLGQNYGYTF.

The sample holds a few counts of this clone. Read sequence stops 3 residues before the CDR3 end, and the germline J gene provides the missing end. The gene calls are TRBV10-3 and TRBJ2-1; 7 bases are a match to TRBD1. Germline V gives CDR1 ENHRY, CDR2 SYGVKD. The CDR3 is 16 amino acids. With V trimmed by 3 bases and J by 0 bases, 5 bases remained unmatched. CDR3 region: CAISDPGDSSYNEQFF. The sequenced part of the CDR3 DNA is TGTGCCATCAGTGATCCCGGGGACAGCTCCTACAATGAG.

This clone came up many times. CDR3 DNA, as far as it was read: TGCGCCAGCAGCCAAGAAGCTGTGTTGATCCTCGGCGAG. Protein product: CASSQEAVLILGE. The entire CDR3 is CASSQEAVLILGEQYF. The chain recombines TRBV4-1 with TRBJ2-7; D is unresolved. The read gets to within 3 residues of the CDR3 end, and the germline J gene fills in the rest. Germline loops: CDR1 MGHRA, CDR2 YSYEKL. The CDR3 sequence is 16 residues long. The V gene lost 0 bases and the J gene lost 6 bases, with 18 bases spanning the gap.

Notes on this clone: The junction departs from germline at one end; a sequencing error may be responsible. The read gets to within 3 residues of the CDR3 end, and the germline J gene fills in the rest. The gene calls are TRBV20-1 and TRBJ2-7; 14 bases line up with TRBD2. The germline V gene encodes CDR1 DFQATT and CDR2 SNEGSKA (reference sequence). This CDR3 is built from 14 residues. CDR3 amino acids: CSARGTSGRYEQYF. The part of the CDR3 DNA that was read is TGCAGTGCCAGAGGGACTAGCGGGAGATACGAG.

With respect to this clone: The read is 3 residues too short to cover the CDR3 end, so that end is filled in from the germline J gene. The chain recombines TRBV6-2 or TRBV6-3 with TRBJ1-5; 7 bases are shared with TRBD1. This CDR3 region has 13 residues. Germline V gene data show CDR1 as MNHEY and CDR2 as SVGEGT. V shed 6 bases, J shed 7 bases, and the junction held 6 bases outside the gene matches. The CDR3 DNA, read in part, is TGTGCCAGCAGCGACAGGGTTGGACAGCCC. Translation gives CASSDRVGQP. The full CDR3 sequence reads CASSDRVGQPQHF.

Ten or more counts support this clone. The CDR3 loop reads CASRLGRVNSPLHF. Incomplete CDR3 DNA: TGTGCCAGCAGATTAGGCAGGGTGAATTCACCC. The chain is built from TRBV2 and TRBJ1-6, with a weak D call TRBD1 (5 bases). The CDR3 extends 3 residues past the end of the read, so its final part is completed from the germline J gene. From germline, CDR1 is SNHLY and CDR2 FYNNEI. The CDR3 has 14 residues. V was cut by 6 bases and J by 7 bases, with 13 bases left in between.

This clone was detected ten times or more. The missing CDR3 end, 3 residues past where the read stops, is filled in from the germline J gene. This chain joins TRBV18 and TRBJ1-1; tentatively, D is TRBD1 (6 bases). With 1 base removed from V and 4 bases from J, the gap between germline ends came to 13 bases. The CDR3 contains 15 residues. CDR1 is KGHSH, CDR2 LQKENI, per germline. The sequenced part of the CDR3 DNA is TGTGCCAGCTCACCACGAGTACAGGGCCCCACTGAA. This gives the protein CASSPRVQGPTE. The full-length CDR3 reads as CASSPRVQGPTEAFF.

In this sample, this clone turned up many times. The sequence runs out 3 residues before the end of the CDR3; the remainder is reconstructed from the germline J gene. The J gene is TRBJ2-3, the V gene TRBV6-2 or TRBV6-3, with D possibly matching TRBD2 (6 bases). Germline V gives CDR1 MNHEY, CDR2 SVGEGT. This CDR3 has 14 residues. V was trimmed by 8 bases and J by 0 bases, leaving 12 bases between them. The covered CDR3 bases are TGTGCCAGCCATCACGGGGGAAGCACAGATACG. It encodes CASHHGGSTDT. The entire CDR3 protein is CASHHGGSTDTQYF.

Regarding this clone: The read stops 3 residues short of the end of the CDR3; the missing end is completed from the germline J gene. The chain employs TRBV5-1 and TRBJ2-3; 7 nucleotides agree with TRBD2. This CDR3 has 16 residues. CDR1 SGHRS and CDR2 YFSETQ come from the germline V gene. The V and J ends lost 0 bases and 0 bases, in that order; junction bases with no gene match: 4. The CDR3 DNA, read in part, is TGCGCCAGCAGCTTGGCCGGGCGGGGGAGCACAGATACG. Translated: CASSLAGRGSTDT. The whole CDR3 is CASSLAGRGSTDTQYF. Supplemented by reference TRBV5-1 and TRBJ2-3, the full variable domain reads KAGVTQTPRYLIKTRGQQVTLSCSPISGHRSVSWYQQTPGQGLQFLFEYFSETQRNKGNFPGRFSGRQFSNSRSEMNVSTLELGDSALYLCASSLAGRGSTDTQYFGPGTRLTVL.

The sample holds many counts of this clone. The covered CDR3 bases are TGTGCCAGCAGCTTAGGGACTAGCACCGGGGAG. Residues: CASSLGTSTGE. The complete CDR3 reads CASSLGTSTGELFF. This rearrangement joins TRBV7-3 to TRBJ2-2; TRBD2 aligns across 8 bases. The read gets to within 3 residues of the CDR3 end, and the germline J gene fills in the rest. The CDR3 covers 14 residues. V lost 2 bases, J lost 4 bases, and 0 bases stayed unmatched. Germline loops: CDR1 SGHTA, CDR2 FQGTGA. Drawing the rest from reference TRBV7-3 and TRBJ2-2, the complete variable domain is GAGVSQTPSNKVTEKGKYVELRCDPISGHTALYWYRQSLGQGPEFLIYFQGTGAADDSGLPNDRFFAVRPEGSVSTLKIQRTERGDSAVYLCASSLGTSTGELFFGEGSRLTVL.

This clone was counted at least ten times. The read terminates 3 residues before the CDR3 end, so the remaining end is supplied by the germline J gene. The chain recombines TRBV18 with TRBJ2-7; 11 bases are shared with TRBD2. Per germline, CDR1 KGHSH and CDR2 LQKENI. With 3 bases clipped from V and 3 bases from J, the junction kept 10 bases outside the gene matches. The CDR3 is made up of 17 amino acids. The CDR3 is CASSPLAGGPTIYEQYF. Incomplete CDR3 DNA: TGTGCCAGCTCACCCCTAGCGGGAGGCCCAACTATCTACGAG.

This clone has a count of ten or more. The sequence runs out 3 residues before the end of the CDR3; the remainder is reconstructed from the germline J gene. This chain joins TRBV19 and TRBJ2-1; 11 bases align to TRBD1. With 3 bases clipped from V and 2 bases from J, the junction kept 3 bases outside the gene matches. CDR1 and CDR2 from the germline V gene are LNHDA and SQIVND (reference sequence). This CDR3 has 16 residues. CDR3 DNA (partial): TGTGCCAGTAGTATGGACAGGGGGCCCCCCTACAATGAG. Encoded protein: CASSMDRGPPYNE. The whole CDR3 sequence is CASSMDRGPPYNEQFF.

The sample holds many counts of this clone. The CDR3 is cut off 3 residues early in the read; its end comes from the germline J gene. This chain uses TRBV10-1 with TRBJ2-7, with a tentative D call TRBD1 (6 bases). Trimming pared 11 bases from V and 2 bases from J, leaving 25 bases between. The germline gives CDR1 WNHNN, CDR2 SYGVQD (reference sequence). The CDR3 length is 16 residues. The CDR3 loop reads CAGRTPRGNFTYEQYF. The sequenced part of the CDR3 DNA is TGCGCCGGAAGGACCCCCAGGGGAAATTTTACCTACGAG.